The clone carrying this T cell receptor beta chain was picked up many times. The entry originates in a study of cytotoxic CD8 clonotypes in ibrutinib-treated CLL. TCRdb's copy holds only in-frame clones and misses some; the assay was immunoSEQ multiplex PCR. The sample lists hundreds of thousands of clones; roughly 74% were seen once. Germline V gene lookup returns CDR1 SGHRS and CDR2 YFSETQ. The germline V and J ends were trimmed by 0 bases and 2 bases, with 8 bases remaining between them. The CDR3 totals 15 residues. The chain is built from TRBV5-1 and TRBJ2-2; D is unresolved. The specimen was PBMCs, collected after 24 months of ibrutinib treatment. The clonotype comes from a human donor with chronic lymphocytic leukemia. The CDR3 DNA sequence: TGCGCCAGCAGCTTGGGTGCAGATAACACCGGGGAGCTGTTTTTT. Translation gives CASSLGADNTGELFF.